The entry below gives a single T cell receptor beta chain sequence along with its context. Its antigen is not known. This specimen comes from a study of cytomegalovirus exposure and HLA in healthy donors. General study results and limits: The authors enumerated over 150 TCR beta chains as linked to cytomegalovirus. In a later analysis, across HLA loci, associated TCR counts were highest for DRB1, lowest for HLA-C.

The PCR employed 60 Vbeta primers together with 13 Jbeta primers. This table comes from immunoSEQ multiplex PCR, and its TCRdb copy is limited to in-frame clones, with some not included. The sample lists roughly 170,000 clones, roughly 88% occurring once. Germline V gene data show CDR1 as SGHTA and CDR2 as FQGTGA. The CDR3 runs to 16 residues. V was clipped by 5 bases and J by 7 bases; unmatched bases: 12. The gene calls are TRBV7-3 and TRBJ2-1; TRBD2 agrees at 9 bases. This clonotype originated in a girl aged 2-10 years in good health and CMV-seropositive. Sequenced input: PBMCs. For the CDR3, the DNA is TGTGCCAGCAGCCCCCGACTAGCGGCATCCGGGAATGAGCAGTTCTTC. Its protein is CASSPRLAASGNEQFF.